Shown below are 5 T cell receptor beta chains from a single sample sequenced in a study of shared clonotypes between healthy human individuals. TCRdb's table, derived via immunoSEQ multiplex PCR, lists solely in-frame clones and lacks some. Here the sample spans 1,400,000 or so clones, 98% being singletons. Sequencing was carried out using naive CD4+ T cells sorted from blood. Subset indicated: CD45RA+ positively selected. Receptor source: a young man in good health.

The V call is TRBV28, the J call TRBJ2-7; D ambiguous. In germline, CDR1 is MDHEN, CDR2 SYDVKM. The ends were cut back, 8 bases at V and 3 bases at J, with 14 bases in the middle. This CDR3 region has 13 residues. The CDR3 DNA is TGTGCCAGCTTTGGGCGGAGAAGCTACGAGCAGTACTTC. Its protein product is CASFGRRSYEQYF.

The genes are TRBV29-1 and TRBJ2-7; D perhaps matches TRBD1 (6 bases). The CDR3 totals 13 residues. Trimming left V 4 bases short and J 6 bases short, with 16 bases between. Germline CDR1 SQVTM, CDR2 ANQGSEA. CDR3 protein: CSVGGPQGSEQYF. The CDR3 DNA is TGCAGCGTTGGGGGGCCCCAGGGCTCCGAGCAGTACTTC.

The rearrangement uses TRBV5-4 and TRBJ2-7; D is unresolved. CDR1 SGHNT and CDR2 YYREEE come from the germline V gene (reference sequence). The V and J ends lost 0 bases and 2 bases respectively, with 9 bases between them. This CDR3 contains 14 residues. CDR3 residues: CASSLVGPTYEQYF. CDR3 nucleotides: TGTGCCAGCAGCTTGGTAGGTCCGACCTACGAGCAGTACTTC.

The chain uses TRBV28 and TRBJ2-6; D uncertain. This CDR3 is 13 amino acids long. V lost 8 bases to trimming and J lost 2 bases, with 7 bases between them. Looked up from germline, CDR1 is MDHEN and CDR2 is SYDVKM. CDR3 DNA: TGTGCCAGCTGGGCTACTGGGGCCAACGTCCTGACTTTC. It codes for CASWATGANVLTF.

The chain's CDR3 is CASSLARGSPAEQYF. Here the CDR3 DNA reads TGTGCCAGCAGCTTGGCGAGGGGTTCCCCCGCCGAGCAGTACTTC. The chain combines TRBV11-2 with TRBJ2-7; D assignment may be TRBD1 or TRBD2 (5 bases each). With 3 bases removed from V and 6 bases from J, the gap between germline ends came to 18 bases. CDR1 and CDR2 (germline): SGHAT, FQNNGV. CDR3 length: 15 residues.